These 8 T cell receptor beta chains originate from one sample sequenced in a study of vaccination effects on CD4 cells after COVID-19. These receptors' targets are unknown. Isolation of CD4+ T cells took place after approximately ten days of culture. Method: immunoSEQ multiplex PCR; TCRdb's copy keeps in-frame clones and lacks some. In the table there are some 63,000 clones, about two thirds of which are singletons. Sample: CD4+ T cells from PBMCs cultured without peptide, taken before COVID-19 vaccination. These TCRs come from a human donor who had a prior SARS-CoV-2 infection.

The chain couples TRBV12-3 or TRBV12-4 to TRBJ2-7; D is unclear. The CDR3 covers 13 residues. V lost 3 bases, J lost 0 bases, and 6 bases lay in between. The CDR3 nucleotides are TGTGCCAGCAGTTTCTGGGGCTCCTACGAGCAGTACTTC. Translation: CASSFWGSYEQYF.

The rearrangement links TRBV6-6 to TRBJ1-4; 8 bases are shared with TRBD1. CDR3 length: 14 amino acids. The germline V gene encodes CDR1 MNHNY and CDR2 SVGAGI (reference sequence). V gave up 6 bases and J gave up 8 bases; unmatched junction bases: 8. CDR3 in DNA: TGTGCCAGCAGGAACGGACAGGGTTGGGAAAAACTGTTTTTT. This gives the protein CASRNGQGWEKLFF.

This clone was recorded a few times. V usage is TRBV7-2 and J usage is TRBJ1-2; no clear D. There are 15 residues in the CDR3. Trimming left V 2 bases short and J 0 bases short, with 10 bases between. Germline-derived CDR1 and CDR2 are SGHTA and FQGNSA. Here the CDR3 DNA reads TGTGCCAGCAGCTTAATCCGGTCAGCTAACTATGGCTACACCTTC. Amino acids: CASSLIRSANYGYTF.

This clone was seen just once. In nucleotides, the CDR3 is TGTGCCAGCACGGTTCCGTTGACAGATACGCAGTATTTT. Encoded protein: CASTVPLTDTQYF. The chain combines TRBV2 with TRBJ2-3; D remains ambiguous. The germline V gene has CDR1 SNHLY and CDR2 FYNNEI. This CDR3 contains 13 residues. Trimming pared 7 bases from V and 3 bases from J, leaving 11 bases between.

In its sample, this clone was seen a few times. The chain uses TRBV2 and TRBJ2-7, with D maybe TRBD2 (5 bases). V was shortened by 6 bases and J by 5 bases, with 17 bases between the two germline ends. CDR1 is SNHLY, CDR2 FYNNEI, per germline. The CDR3 loop spans 14 amino acids. CDR3 coding DNA: TGTGCCAGCAGCCCTCGGACTCTATCCCACGAGCAGTACTTC. This translates into CASSPRTLSHEQYF.

The chain uses TRBV4-2 and TRBJ2-2; TRBD2 matches 8 bases. V trimming: 3 bases; J trimming: 1 base; junction bases outside the gene matches: 4. The CDR3 runs 16 residues. CDR1 and CDR2 from the germline V gene are LGHNA and YNFKEQ. CDR3 protein: CASSHPLAGNTGELFF. The CDR3, as DNA: TGTGCCAGCAGCCACCCCCTAGCGGGGAACACCGGGGAGCTGTTTTTT.

This chain joins TRBV6-1 and TRBJ1-5; the D is unclear. V shed 1 base and J shed 9 bases, with 25 bases lying between them. The CDR3 totals 18 residues. Germline V lookup: CDR1 MNHNS, CDR2 SASEGT. For the CDR3, the DNA is TGTGCCAGCAGTGAAGTCCTCGGGAGGACCGGCCCCAAACGGCCCCAGCATTTT. Protein: CASSEVLGRTGPKRPQHF.

The chain carries TRBV12-5 and TRBJ2-1; perhaps D is TRBD1 or TRBD2 (7 bases each). The V gene's germline CDR1 is LGHNT and CDR2 FRNRAP. Trimming stripped 2 bases from V and 8 bases from J, with 25 bases between. CDR3 length: 18 residues. The CDR3 loop is CASGLRGGTVSLQYEQFF. The CDR3 nucleotides read TGTGCTAGTGGTTTGCGGGGAGGGACAGTTAGCCTACAATATGAGCAGTTCTTC.